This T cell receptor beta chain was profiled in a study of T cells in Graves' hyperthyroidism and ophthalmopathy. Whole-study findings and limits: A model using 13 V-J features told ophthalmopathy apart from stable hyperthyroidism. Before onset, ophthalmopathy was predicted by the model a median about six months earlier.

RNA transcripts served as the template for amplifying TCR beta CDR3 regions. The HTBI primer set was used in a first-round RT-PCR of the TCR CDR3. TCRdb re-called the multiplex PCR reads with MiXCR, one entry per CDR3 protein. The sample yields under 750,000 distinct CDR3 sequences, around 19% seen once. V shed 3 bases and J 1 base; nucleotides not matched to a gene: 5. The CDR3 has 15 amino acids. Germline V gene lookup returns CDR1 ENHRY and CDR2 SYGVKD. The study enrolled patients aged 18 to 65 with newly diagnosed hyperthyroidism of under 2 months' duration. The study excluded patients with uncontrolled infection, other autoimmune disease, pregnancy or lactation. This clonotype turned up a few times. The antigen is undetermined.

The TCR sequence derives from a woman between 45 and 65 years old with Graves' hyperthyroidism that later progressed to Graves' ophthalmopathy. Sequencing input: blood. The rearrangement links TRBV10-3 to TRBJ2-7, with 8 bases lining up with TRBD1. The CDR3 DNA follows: TGTGCCATCAGTGAAGGGCAGGGGGCTTCCTACGAGCAGTACTTC. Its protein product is CAISEGQGASYEQYF.